These 32 T cell receptor beta chains came from one sample sequenced in a study of T-cell reconstitution after alpha-beta-depleted transplantation in children (dated by TCRdb to the mid-2010s). Libraries were built with PCR. This sample was sequenced with an Illumina HiSeq 2500. TCR libraries were prepared with molecular barcoding, using unique molecular identifiers to normalize TCRbeta repertoire quantification. TCRdb applied fastp at Q25 and MiXCR to the public reads, then kept only in-frame beta chains. Entries are consolidated by CDR3 protein sequence, retaining the most common genes and DNA. A total of about 870,000 distinct CDR3 sequences appear in this sample, 15% to 20% of them only once. Of the sample, around 5% is held by the ten largest clones. The treatment or condition label corresponds to: allogeneic hematopoietic cell transplantation with graft depleted of TCRalphabeta T cells and CD19 B cells.

Sequenced material: PBMCs, mostly from graft donor cells, taken 360 days after TCRalphabeta/CD19-depleted stem cell transplant. The receptors stem from a male patient under 18 who had a stem cell transplant for acute lymphoblastic leukemia, so the T cells may come from the graft donor.

This clonotype was picked up many times. The V and J genes are TRBV7-9 and TRBJ2-5; TRBD1 agrees at 7 bases. This CDR3 is built from 15 residues. V lost 5 bases to trimming and J lost 2 bases; unmatched junction nucleotides: 8. CDR1 and CDR2 (germline): SEHNR, FQNEAQ (reference sequence). The CDR3 DNA reads TGTGCCAGCAGCCGCCCGGGGACAGATCAAGAGACCCAGTACTTC. The encoded protein is CASSRPGTDQETQYF. Filled out from reference TRBV7-9 and TRBJ2-5, the complete variable domain reads DTGVSQNPRHKITKRGQNVTFRCDPISEHNRLYWYRQTLGQGPEFLTYFQNEAQLEKSRLLSDRFSAERPKGSFSTLEIQRTEQGDSAMYLCASSRPGTDQETQYFGPGTRLLVL.

This sequence joins TRBV10-3 and TRBJ2-3; 8 nucleotides line up with TRBD2. The CDR3 covers 18 residues. From germline, CDR1 is ENHRY and CDR2 SYGVKD. J lost 3 bases, V lost 2 bases, and 13 bases had no gene match. The CDR3 DNA follows: TGTGCCATCAGTGAGCCCTCTCTCCGACTAGCGTATACAGATACGCAGTATTTT. Translation: CAISEPSLRLAYTDTQYF.

The V gene is TRBV11-1, the J gene TRBJ2-5, with TRBD2 as a possible D gene (7 bases). Germline V gene sequence: CDR1 SGHAT, CDR2 FQDESV (reference sequence). Deletions cut 1 base from V and 4 bases from J, with 22 bases between. This CDR3 has 18 amino acids. The CDR3 protein is CASSLEGERRERLETQYF. CDR3 DNA sequence: TGTGCCAGCAGCTTAGAGGGGGAACGGCGGGAGCGCCTAGAGACCCAGTACTTC.

This clonotype showed up just a few times. The gene calls are TRBV5-1 and TRBJ2-2; 10 bases are a match to TRBD2. V shed 0 bases, J shed 4 bases, and the junction held 9 bases outside the gene matches. The CDR3 has 18 amino acids. Germline V gene lookup returns CDR1 SGHRS and CDR2 YFSETQ. The CDR3 DNA sequence: TGCGCCAGCAGCTTGGTCCCTAGCGGGAGTGCGGGCACCGGGGAGCTGTTTTTT. This codes for CASSLVPSGSAGTGELFF.

The chain links TRBV29-1 to TRBJ1-1; 7 bases align to TRBD1. The CDR3 has 14 amino acids. CDR1 is SQVTM, CDR2 ANQGSEA, per germline. With V trimmed by 8 bases and J by 1 base, 10 bases remained unmatched. The CDR3 DNA sequence: TGCAGCCTTACAGGGGTCCTCAAGAACACTGAAGCTTTCTTT. As protein: CSLTGVLKNTEAFF. The full variable domain, rest sourced from reference TRBV29-1 and TRBJ1-1, is SAVISQKPSRDICQRGTSLTIQCQVDSQVTMMFWYRQQPGQSLTLIATANQGSEATYESGFVIDKFPISRPNLTFSTLTVSNMSPEDSSIYLCSLTGVLKNTEAFFGQGTRLTVV.

This clonotype was found a few times. V usage is TRBV11-2 and J usage is TRBJ2-1; 9 bases fit TRBD2. With V trimmed by 3 bases and J by 6 bases, 6 bases remained unmatched. CDR1 SGHAT and CDR2 FQNNGV come from the germline V gene. CDR3 size: 15 residues. The CDR3 DNA reads as TGTGCCAGCAGCTTCTTAGCGGGAGAGGGCAATGAGCAGTTCTTC. Amino acid sequence: CASSFLAGEGNEQFF.

This clonotype occurred a few times. J is TRBJ2-1 and V is TRBV18; 7 bases align to TRBD2. Per the germline V gene, CDR1 is KGHSH and CDR2 is LQKENI. J was trimmed by 5 bases and V by 2 bases; bases with no gene match: 6. There are 15 residues in the CDR3. For the CDR3, the DNA is TGTGCCAGCTCACCAGTGGTGGGAGGGAACAATGAGCAGTTCTTC. Translated: CASSPVVGGNNEQFF.

The chain recombines TRBV28 with TRBJ2-5; TRBD1 matches at 8 bases. The CDR3 runs 15 residues. Trimming cost V 5 bases and J 4 bases; bases outside gene matches: 9. From germline, CDR1 is MDHEN and CDR2 SYDVKM. The DNA of the CDR3 is TGTGCCAGCAGTGTAGGACAGGGTGGTGTAGAGACCCAGTACTTC. Protein product: CASSVGQGGVETQYF.

This clonotype has a single count. Germline is not matched at one junction end, which may reflect a read error. The J gene is TRBJ1-1, the V gene TRBV24-1; D uncertain. Germline V gene data show CDR1 as KGHDR and CDR2 as SFDVKD. This CDR3 spans 12 amino acids. The CDR3 DNA is TGTGGCACCAGTTATGGGTACGGAAAAGCTTTCTTT. Translating gives CGTSYGYGKAFF.

The chain employs TRBV5-1 and TRBJ2-3; TRBD2 matches at 13 bases. The germline V gene has CDR1 SGHRS and CDR2 YFSETQ. CDR3 length: 16 residues. Trimming at V came to 5 bases and at J to 1 base, leaving 4 bases not matched to a gene. The DNA for the CDR3 is TGCGCCAGCAGTGGACTAGCGGGAGCCGGCACAGATACGCAGTATTTT. This encodes CASSGLAGAGTDTQYF. Using reference TRBV5-1 and TRBJ2-3 for the parts outside the CDR3, the full variable domain is KAGVTQTPRYLIKTRGQQVTLSCSPISGHRSVSWYQQTPGQGLQFLFEYFSETQRNKGNFPGRFSGRQFSNSRSEMNVSTLELGDSALYLCASSGLAGAGTDTQYFGPGTRLTVL.

The genes are TRBV5-1 and TRBJ2-7; D uncertain. From germline, CDR1 is SGHRS and CDR2 YFSETQ. The V end lost 2 bases, the J end lost 4 bases, and 19 bases lay between the germline ends. This CDR3 has 16 residues. The CDR3 region is CASSFISTLNGYEQYF. CDR3 sequence (DNA): TGCGCCAGCAGCTTTATCTCGACCCTCAACGGGTACGAGCAGTACTTC. The variable domain in full, with the rest retrieved from reference TRBV5-1 and TRBJ2-7, is KAGVTQTPRYLIKTRGQQVTLSCSPISGHRSVSWYQQTPGQGLQFLFEYFSETQRNKGNFPGRFSGRQFSNSRSEMNVSTLELGDSALYLCASSFISTLNGYEQYFGPGTRLTVT.

The table lists this clonotype with a few counts. This sequence joins TRBV5-1 and TRBJ2-2, with 7 bases fitting TRBD2. The CDR3 is 16 amino acids. With V trimmed by 1 base and J by 3 bases, 6 bases remained unmatched. Per the germline V gene, CDR1 is SGHRS and CDR2 is YFSETQ. This chain's CDR3 is CASSLKERGYTGELFF. In nucleotides, the CDR3 is TGCGCCAGCAGCTTGAAGGAGCGGGGATACACCGGGGAGCTGTTTTTT.

The chain links TRBV12-3 or TRBV12-4 to TRBJ2-5, with TRBD1 as a possible D gene (6 bases). Trimming took off 3 bases at V and 3 bases at J, with 8 bases between the two ends. This CDR3 is built from 13 residues. The CDR3: CASSFRQEETQYF. As DNA, the CDR3 is TGTGCCAGCAGTTTTAGACAGGAAGAGACCCAGTACTTC.

This clonotype showed up just a few times. The chain joins TRBV2 to TRBJ2-5, with D perhaps matching TRBD2 (5 bases). Trimming took 2 bases from V and 5 from J, leaving 21 bases between them. Germline V gene data show CDR1 as SNHLY and CDR2 as FYNNEI. This CDR3 has 17 amino acids. The CDR3 is CASSERMTTSPVETQYF. The CDR3 DNA reads as TGTGCCAGCAGTGAAAGGATGACAACTAGTCCTGTGGAGACCCAGTACTTC. Full variable domain (missing parts from reference TRBV2 and TRBJ2-5): EPEVTQTPSHQVTQMGQEVILRCVPISNHLYFYWYRQILGQKVEFLVSFYNNEISEKSEIFDDQFSVERPDGSNFTLKIRSTKLEDSAMYFCASSERMTTSPVETQYFGPGTRLLVL.

The V gene is TRBV7-8, the J gene TRBJ2-3, with TRBD1 as a possible D gene (6 bases). V was shortened by 5 bases and J by 4 bases, with 16 bases between the two germline ends. The germline gives CDR1 SGHVS, CDR2 FQNEAQ. This CDR3 spans 15 amino acids. The CDR3 is CASSPGVRGADTQYF. Written as DNA, the CDR3 is TGTGCCAGCAGCCCGGGCGTCAGGGGAGCAGATACGCAGTATTTT.

This chain joins TRBV5-1 and TRBJ1-3; TRBD1 agrees at 9 bases. V was clipped by 3 bases and J by 0 bases; unmatched bases: 4. Per germline, CDR1 SGHRS and CDR2 YFSETQ. The CDR3 spans 16 residues. The CDR3 coding sequence is TGCGCCAGCAGCTGGGGACAGGGTAACTCTGGAAACACCATATATTTT. It yields the protein CASSWGQGNSGNTIYF. Drawing the rest from reference TRBV5-1 and TRBJ1-3, the complete variable domain is KAGVTQTPRYLIKTRGQQVTLSCSPISGHRSVSWYQQTPGQGLQFLFEYFSETQRNKGNFPGRFSGRQFSNSRSEMNVSTLELGDSALYLCASSWGQGNSGNTIYFGEGSWLTVV.

This clonotype has ten or more counts. A junction boundary mismatches the germline segment, possibly from a read error. The rearrangement uses TRBV5-1 and TRBJ2-5; D gene ambiguous. Per germline, CDR1 SGHRS and CDR2 YFSETQ. This CDR3 contains 11 residues. CDR3 region: CASSYGETQYF. CDR3 bases: TGTGCCAGCAGTTACGGGGAGACCCAGTACTTC.

The V and J genes are TRBV18 and TRBJ1-2, with 7 bases lining up with TRBD1. The CDR3 length is 17 residues. Trimming removed 1 base from V and 3 bases from J; junction bases left unmatched: 11. Per the germline V gene, CDR1 is KGHSH and CDR2 is LQKENI. CDR3 loop: CASSPLEQGPLHYGYTF. The CDR3 DNA reads as TGTGCCAGCTCACCACTCGAACAGGGGCCATTACACTATGGCTACACCTTC.

This clonotype was recorded at least ten times. Being one base from a much bigger clone, this may be a read error. The rearrangement uses TRBV5-1 and TRBJ1-1; D is unclear. V was cut by 1 base and J by 0 bases, with 4 bases left in between. Per the germline V gene, CDR1 is SGHRS and CDR2 is YFSETQ. CDR3 size: 13 residues. Written as DNA, the CDR3 is TGCGCCAGCAGCTTGATGGTGAACACTGAAGCTTTCTTT. This sequence encodes CASSLMVNTEAFF.

This clonotype has a handful of counts. The V and J genes are TRBV6-1 and TRBJ2-1, with D tentatively TRBD1 or TRBD2 (5 bases each). The V end lost 2 bases, the J end lost 8 bases, and 10 bases lay between the germline ends. This CDR3 region has 13 residues. Germline V gene data show CDR1 as MNHNS and CDR2 as SASEGT. The DNA for the CDR3 is TGTGCCAGCAGTGAAAGTCGGGGCGATGAGCAGTTCTTC. This encodes CASSESRGDEQFF.

This clonotype was detected a few times. The rearrangement joins TRBV12-3 or TRBV12-4 to TRBJ2-1; 8 bases match TRBD2. V lost 4 bases and J lost 6; bases outside the gene matches: 11. This CDR3 has 16 amino acids. The chain's CDR3 is CASSSPLAGGLNEQFF. The CDR3 bases are TGTGCCAGCAGTTCCCCTCTGGCGGGAGGTCTCAATGAGCAGTTCTTC.

This chain uses TRBV6-2 or TRBV6-3 with TRBJ2-1, with TRBD2 as a possible D gene (6 bases). This CDR3 comprises 15 residues. The V and J ends lost 0 bases and 7 bases respectively, with 13 bases between them. Germline V gives CDR1 MNHEY, CDR2 SVGEGT. Written as DNA, the CDR3 is TGTGCCAGCAGTTACTCGACTAGTTCGATAAATGAGCAGTTCTTC. Protein: CASSYSTSSINEQFF.

CDR3 DNA sequence: TGCAGCATACAGCACTTCTACGAGCAGTACTTC. Translation: CSIQHFYEQYF. The chain uses TRBV29-1 and TRBJ2-7; D remains ambiguous. The CDR3 has 11 residues. Trimming removed 8 bases from V and 3 bases from J, with 11 bases in between. Germline V gene data show CDR1 as SQVTM and CDR2 as ANQGSEA.

The J gene is TRBJ2-1, the V gene TRBV29-1, with 10 bases fitting TRBD2. With 4 bases clipped from V and 4 bases from J, the junction kept 1 base outside the gene matches. The CDR3 covers 13 residues. Per the germline V gene, CDR1 is SQVTM and CDR2 is ANQGSEA. CDR3 nucleotides: TGCAGCGTTGCAGCGGGAGGGTACAATGAGCAGTTCTTC. Its translation: CSVAAGGYNEQFF.

This clonotype was recorded many times. The chain uses TRBV10-3 and TRBJ1-1; D may be TRBD1 (5 bases). The germline gives CDR1 ENHRY, CDR2 SYGVKD. The CDR3 spans 14 residues. V was shortened by 3 bases and J by 3 bases, with 11 bases between the two germline ends. The CDR3, as DNA: TGTGCCATCAGTGATGGGCAGGGCGACACTGAAGCTTTCTTT. Protein sequence: CAISDGQGDTEAFF.

The chain has TRBV5-1 and TRBJ2-7, with TRBD1 matching 8 bases. V trimming: 5 bases; J trimming: 3 bases; junction bases outside the gene matches: 7. Germline V gene data show CDR1 as SGHRS and CDR2 as YFSETQ. This CDR3 is built from 14 residues. CDR3 sequence: CASRPPGQDYEQYF. The CDR3 DNA sequence: TGCGCCAGCAGGCCTCCGGGACAGGACTACGAGCAGTACTTC.

The chain carries TRBV5-1 and TRBJ2-7; 10 bases fit TRBD2. The CDR3 is made up of 15 amino acids. The germline V gene encodes CDR1 SGHRS and CDR2 YFSETQ. The junction had 11 bases not matched to a gene; V was cut back by 7 bases and J by 4 bases. The CDR3 loop reads CASSELSSGSYEQYF. The CDR3, as DNA: TGCGCCAGCTCAGAATTGTCTAGCGGGAGTTACGAGCAGTACTTC.

This clonotype appeared a few times. The chain joins TRBV5-1 to TRBJ2-1, with TRBD2 matching 7 bases. The CDR3 contains 14 residues. With 4 bases clipped from V and 5 bases from J, the junction kept 6 bases outside the gene matches. Germline values: CDR1 SGHRS, CDR2 YFSETQ. CDR3 loop: CASSPGLGNNEQFF. The CDR3 DNA sequence: TGCGCCAGCAGCCCCGGACTAGGAAACAATGAGCAGTTCTTC.

The chain combines TRBV2 with TRBJ2-7; possibly TRBD2 for D (6 bases). Germline V gene lookup returns CDR1 SNHLY and CDR2 FYNNEI. The CDR3 extends over 17 amino acids. Trimming left V 6 bases short and J 2 bases short, with 23 bases between. DNA for the CDR3: TGTGCCAGCAGCCCCTTCAGGGTTTGGCGGGGCCCCTACGAGCAGTACTTC. Translated: CASSPFRVWRGPYEQYF. The full variable domain, with the rest looked up from reference TRBV2 and TRBJ2-7, is EPEVTQTPSHQVTQMGQEVILRCVPISNHLYFYWYRQILGQKVEFLVSFYNNEISEKSEIFDDQFSVERPDGSNFTLKIRSTKLEDSAMYFCASSPFRVWRGPYEQYFGPGTRLTVT.

This clonotype has ten or more counts. The rearrangement uses TRBV5-1 and TRBJ2-3; 7 bases line up with TRBD2. V shed 4 bases, J shed 4 bases, and the junction held 12 bases outside the gene matches. This CDR3 comprises 16 residues. Germline V lookup: CDR1 SGHRS, CDR2 YFSETQ. CDR3 sequence reads: CASSDQGGNGADTQYF. The CDR3 bases are TGCGCCAGCAGCGATCAGGGAGGGAACGGCGCAGATACGCAGTATTTT.

This clonotype was picked up many times. V usage is TRBV7-2 and J usage is TRBJ2-1, with 8 positions matching TRBD1. The CDR3 consists of 15 residues. The ends lost 4 bases at V and 3 bases at J; junction bases unmatched: 5. Per the germline V gene, CDR1 is SGHTA and CDR2 is FQGNSA. CDR3 amino acids: CASSSDRGGYNEQFF. In DNA form, the CDR3 reads TGTGCCAGCAGCTCCGACAGGGGAGGCTACAATGAGCAGTTCTTC.

The sample holds one count of this clonotype. V is TRBV6-5 and J is TRBJ2-3; possibly TRBD1 or TRBD2 for D (5 bases each). CDR1 is MNHEY, CDR2 SVGAGI, per germline. Trimming stripped 3 bases from V and 0 bases from J, with 19 bases between. The CDR3 is 18 amino acids. CDR3 nucleotide sequence: TGTGCCAGCAGTTATGTTAAAGGGGCATGGGGGAGCACAGATACGCAGTATTTT. This translates into CASSYVKGAWGSTDTQYF.